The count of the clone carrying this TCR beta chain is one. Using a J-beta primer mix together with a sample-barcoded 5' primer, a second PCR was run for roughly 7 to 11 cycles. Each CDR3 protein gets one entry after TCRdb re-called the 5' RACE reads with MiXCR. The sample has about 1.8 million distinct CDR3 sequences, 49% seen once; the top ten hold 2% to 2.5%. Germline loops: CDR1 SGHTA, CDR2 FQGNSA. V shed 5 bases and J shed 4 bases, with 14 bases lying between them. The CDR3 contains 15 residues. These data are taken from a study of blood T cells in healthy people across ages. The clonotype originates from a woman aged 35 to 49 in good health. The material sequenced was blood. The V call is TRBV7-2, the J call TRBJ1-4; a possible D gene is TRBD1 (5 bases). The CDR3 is CASSPGRGINEKLFF. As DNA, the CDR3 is TGTGCCAGCAGCCCCGGACGGGGGATTAATGAAAAACTGTTTTTT.